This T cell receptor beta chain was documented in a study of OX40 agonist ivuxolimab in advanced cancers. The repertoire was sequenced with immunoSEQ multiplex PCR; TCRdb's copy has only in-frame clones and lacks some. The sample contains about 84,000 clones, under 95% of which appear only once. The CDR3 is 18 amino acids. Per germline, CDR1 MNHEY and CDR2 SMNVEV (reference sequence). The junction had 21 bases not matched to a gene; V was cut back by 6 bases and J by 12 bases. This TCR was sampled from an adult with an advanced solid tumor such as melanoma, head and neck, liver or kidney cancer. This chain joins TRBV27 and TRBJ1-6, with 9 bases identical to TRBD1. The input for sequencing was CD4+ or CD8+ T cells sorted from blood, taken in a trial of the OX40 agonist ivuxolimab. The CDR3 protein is CASRRGLGQGLKSGPLHF. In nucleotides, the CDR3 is TGTGCCAGCAGGAGGGGCTTGGGACAGGGCCTTAAAAGTGGACCCCTCCACTTT.